This T cell receptor beta chain appears in the sequencing data of a study of memory CD4+ T cells and cytomegalovirus serostatus. Across the study: This sample comes from healthy Belgian adults, several CMV seropositive, around 26 seronegative. Whole-study results and caveats: CMV serostatus prediction reached median AUC about 0.96, or 0.93 with US-trained model.

Details on this clone: Its antigen is as yet unknown.

Authors' methods: After removing out-of-frame reads, 2.3 million or so distinct TCRbeta sequences remained. Generated by immunoSEQ multiplex PCR, the TCRdb table keeps only in-frame clones and is missing some. V and J calls and clone size come straight from that table; D and trimming were deduced from the DNA. This repertoire shows roughly 45,000 clones, roughly 80% found once; its top ten account for around 0.99%. Single viable CD3+CD4+CD8-CD45RO+ cells were sorted as the memory CD4+ T cells. Positive selection with CD4 microbeads enriched total CD4+ T cells. The clonotype originates from an adult in good health and CMV-seronegative. The material sequenced was memory CD4+ T cells from blood.

The CDR3 coding sequence is TGTGCCAGCAGTTATGACAGGAGAAATGAAAAACTGTTTTTT. This gives the protein CASSYDRRNEKLFF. The rearrangement uses TRBV27 and TRBJ1-4, with D possibly being TRBD1 (6 bases). The CDR3 contains 14 residues. From germline, CDR1 is MNHEY and CDR2 SMNVEV (reference sequence). Trimming stripped 4 bases from V and 5 bases from J, with 11 bases between.